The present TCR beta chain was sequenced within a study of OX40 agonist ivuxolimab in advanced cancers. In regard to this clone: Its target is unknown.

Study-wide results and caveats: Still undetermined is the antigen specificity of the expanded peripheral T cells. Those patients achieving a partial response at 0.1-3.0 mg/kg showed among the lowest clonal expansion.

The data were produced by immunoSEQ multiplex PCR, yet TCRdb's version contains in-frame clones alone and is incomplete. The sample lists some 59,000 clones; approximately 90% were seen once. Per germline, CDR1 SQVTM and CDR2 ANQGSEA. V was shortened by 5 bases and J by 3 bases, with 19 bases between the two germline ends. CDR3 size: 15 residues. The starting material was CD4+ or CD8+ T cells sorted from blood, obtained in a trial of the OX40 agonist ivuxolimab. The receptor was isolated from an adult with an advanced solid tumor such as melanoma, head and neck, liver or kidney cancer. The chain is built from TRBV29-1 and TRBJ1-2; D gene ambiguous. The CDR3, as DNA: TGCAGCGTTCTAAAGAAAGACACACTCGACTATGGCTACACCTTC. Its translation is CSVLKKDTLDYGYTF.